This T cell receptor beta chain appears in the sequencing data of a study of Graves' ophthalmopathy and Graves' hyperthyroidism. The germline gives CDR1 SQVTM, CDR2 ANQGSEA. The CDR3 consists of 12 residues. Whole-study results and caveats: It was with roughly 70% sensitivity and 72.22% specificity that the model predicted ophthalmopathy progression. Among expanded thyroid clonotypes above 0.001 frequency, most also occurred in blood.

Hyperthyroidism patients were newly diagnosed, under 2 months' duration, aged 18 to 65. Thyroid ultrasound, orbital computed tomography, TRAb, serum thyroxine and clinical symptoms formed the basis of diagnosis. CDR3 regions of TCR beta were amplified from RNA transcripts. An initial RT-PCR round employing HTBI primers preceded a second-round multiplex PCR. TCRdb redid the calling of the multiplex PCR reads with MiXCR, one entry per CDR3 protein. The repertoire has 900,000 to 1,200,000 distinct CDR3 sequences, less than 45% of them found once; the top ten carry around 10%. Comment on this clonotype: Its antigen remains unidentified.

This receptor was identified in an adult man with Graves' hyperthyroidism. The chain employs TRBV29-1 and TRBJ1-2; TRBD1 agrees at 7 bases. The sequencing sample was made of peripheral blood or thyroid tissue (not recorded which). This CDR3 reads CSATTGRYGYTF. The CDR3 DNA reads as TGCAGTGCGACGACAGGGAGATATGGCTACACCTTC.